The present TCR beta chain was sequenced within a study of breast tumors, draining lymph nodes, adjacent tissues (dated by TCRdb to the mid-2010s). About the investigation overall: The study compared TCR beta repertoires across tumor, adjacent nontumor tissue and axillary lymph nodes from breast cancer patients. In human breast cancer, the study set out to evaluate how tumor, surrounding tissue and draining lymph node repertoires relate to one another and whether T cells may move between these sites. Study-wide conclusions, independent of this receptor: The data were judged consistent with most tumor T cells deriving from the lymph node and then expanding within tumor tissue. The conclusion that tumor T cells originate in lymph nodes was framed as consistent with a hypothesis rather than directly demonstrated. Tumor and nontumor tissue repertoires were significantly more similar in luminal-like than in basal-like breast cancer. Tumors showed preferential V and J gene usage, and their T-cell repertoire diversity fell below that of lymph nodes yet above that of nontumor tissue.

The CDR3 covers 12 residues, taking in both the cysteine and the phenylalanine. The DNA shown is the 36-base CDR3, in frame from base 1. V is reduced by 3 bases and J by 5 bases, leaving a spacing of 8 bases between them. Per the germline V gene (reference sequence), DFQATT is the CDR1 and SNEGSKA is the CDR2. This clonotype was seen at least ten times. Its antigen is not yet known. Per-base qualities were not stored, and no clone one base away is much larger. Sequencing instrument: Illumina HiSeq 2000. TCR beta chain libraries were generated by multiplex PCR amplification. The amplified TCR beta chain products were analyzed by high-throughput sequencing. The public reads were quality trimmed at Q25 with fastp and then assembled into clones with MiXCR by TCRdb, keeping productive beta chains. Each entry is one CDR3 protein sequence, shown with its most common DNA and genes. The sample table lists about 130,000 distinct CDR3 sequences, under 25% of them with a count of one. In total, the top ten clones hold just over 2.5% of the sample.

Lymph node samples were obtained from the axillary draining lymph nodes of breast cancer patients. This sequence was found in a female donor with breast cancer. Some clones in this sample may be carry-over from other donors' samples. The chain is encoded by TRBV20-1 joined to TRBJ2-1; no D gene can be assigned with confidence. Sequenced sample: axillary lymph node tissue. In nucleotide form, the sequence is TGCAGTGCTAGCAAGGTCGACAATGAGCAGTTCTTC. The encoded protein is CSASKVDNEQFF.